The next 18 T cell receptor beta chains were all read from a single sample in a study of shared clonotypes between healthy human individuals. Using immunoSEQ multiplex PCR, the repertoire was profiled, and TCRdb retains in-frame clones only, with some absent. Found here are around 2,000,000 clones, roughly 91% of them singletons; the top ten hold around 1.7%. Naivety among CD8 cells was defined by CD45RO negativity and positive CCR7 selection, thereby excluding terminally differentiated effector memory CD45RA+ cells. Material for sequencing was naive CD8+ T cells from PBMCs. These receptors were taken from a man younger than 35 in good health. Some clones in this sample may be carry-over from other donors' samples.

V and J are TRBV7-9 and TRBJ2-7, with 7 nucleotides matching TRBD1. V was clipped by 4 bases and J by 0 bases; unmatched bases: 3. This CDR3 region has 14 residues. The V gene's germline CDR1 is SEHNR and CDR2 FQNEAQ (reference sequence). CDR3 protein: CASSSTGYSYEQYF. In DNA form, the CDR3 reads TGTGCCAGCAGCTCGACAGGGTACTCCTACGAGCAGTACTTC.

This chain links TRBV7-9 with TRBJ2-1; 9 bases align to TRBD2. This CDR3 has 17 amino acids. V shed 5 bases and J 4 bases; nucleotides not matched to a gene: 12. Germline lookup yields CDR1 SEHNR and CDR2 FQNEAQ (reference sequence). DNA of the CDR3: TGTGCCAGCAGCCCCCGGGGCGGGAGGGGGGCATACAATGAGCAGTTCTTC. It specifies CASSPRGGRGAYNEQFF.

The CDR3 sequence is CASSPLGTLATNEKLFF. CDR3 DNA: TGTGCCAGCAGCCCCTTAGGGACACTTGCAACTAATGAAAAACTGTTTTTT. The chain combines TRBV7-2 with TRBJ1-4, with TRBD1 as a possible D gene (6 bases). Germline V gene data show CDR1 as SGHTA and CDR2 as FQGNSA. The CDR3 has 17 residues. V was cut by 5 bases and J by 0 bases, with 16 bases left in between.

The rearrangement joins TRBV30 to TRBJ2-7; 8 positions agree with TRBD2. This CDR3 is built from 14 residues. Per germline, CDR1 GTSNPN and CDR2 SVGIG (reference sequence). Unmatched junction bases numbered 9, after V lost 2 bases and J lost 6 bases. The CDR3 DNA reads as TGTGCCTGGAGTCCAGGACTAGCCCGGTTCGAGCAGTACTTC. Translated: CAWSPGLARFEQYF.

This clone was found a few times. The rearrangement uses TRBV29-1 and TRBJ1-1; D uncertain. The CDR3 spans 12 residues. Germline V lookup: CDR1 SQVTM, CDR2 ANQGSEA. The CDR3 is CAFKAMNTEAFF. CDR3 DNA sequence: TGCGCGTTTAAGGCAATGAACACTGAAGCTTTCTTT.

The CDR3, as DNA: TGTGCCAGCAGTTTTATGCGACTAGCCACAGATACGCAGTATTTT. Residues: CASSFMRLATDTQYF. The chain combines TRBV28 with TRBJ2-3; 7 bases agree with TRBD2. The CDR3 has 15 residues. CDR1 is MDHEN, CDR2 SYDVKM, per germline. V was pared by 3 bases and J by 2 bases, with 5 bases of the junction left unmatched.

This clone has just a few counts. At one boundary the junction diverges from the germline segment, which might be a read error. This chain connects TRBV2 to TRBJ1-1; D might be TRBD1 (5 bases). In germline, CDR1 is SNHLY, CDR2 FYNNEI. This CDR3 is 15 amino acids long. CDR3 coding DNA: TGTGCCAGCAGAGAAGGGGTGGGGTTGAACACTGAAGCTTTCTTT. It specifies CASREGVGLNTEAFF.

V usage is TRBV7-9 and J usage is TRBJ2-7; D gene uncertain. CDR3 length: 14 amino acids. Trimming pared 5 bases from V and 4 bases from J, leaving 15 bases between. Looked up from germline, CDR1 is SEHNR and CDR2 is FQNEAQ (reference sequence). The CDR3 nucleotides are TGTGCCAGCAGCCACAGAGATTTTAAGTACGAGCAGTACTTC. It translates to CASSHRDFKYEQYF.

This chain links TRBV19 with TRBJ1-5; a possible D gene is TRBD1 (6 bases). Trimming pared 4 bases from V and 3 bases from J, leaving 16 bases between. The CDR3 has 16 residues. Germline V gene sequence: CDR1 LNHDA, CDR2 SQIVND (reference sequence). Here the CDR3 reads CASSTQDSYLNQPQHF. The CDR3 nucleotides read TGTGCCAGTAGTACCCAGGACAGCTACCTCAATCAGCCCCAGCATTTT.

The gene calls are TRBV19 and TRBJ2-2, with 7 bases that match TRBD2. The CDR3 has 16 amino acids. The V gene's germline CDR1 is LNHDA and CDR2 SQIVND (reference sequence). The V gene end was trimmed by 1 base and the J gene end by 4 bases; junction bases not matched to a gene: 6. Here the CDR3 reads CASSIASGIFTGELFF. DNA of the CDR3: TGTGCCAGTAGTATAGCCAGCGGGATTTTCACCGGGGAGCTGTTTTTT. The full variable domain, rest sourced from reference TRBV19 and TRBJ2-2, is DGGITQSPKYLFRKEGQNVTLSCEQNLNHDAMYWYRQDPGQGLRLIYYSQIVNDFQKGDIAEGYSVSREKKESFPLTVTSAQKNPTAFYLCASSIASGIFTGELFFGEGSRLTVL.

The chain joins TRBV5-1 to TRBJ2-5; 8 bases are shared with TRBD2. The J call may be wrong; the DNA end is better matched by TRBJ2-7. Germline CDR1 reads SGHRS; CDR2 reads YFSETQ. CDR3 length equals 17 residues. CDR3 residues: CASSLAGRSGSVYEQYF. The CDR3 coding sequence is TGCGCCAGCAGCTTGGCCGGCCGCAGCGGGAGCGTCTACGAGCAGTACTTC.

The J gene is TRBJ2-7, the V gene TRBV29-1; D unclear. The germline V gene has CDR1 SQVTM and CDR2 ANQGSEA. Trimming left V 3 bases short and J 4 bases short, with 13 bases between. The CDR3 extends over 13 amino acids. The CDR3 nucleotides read TGCAGCGTTGAGTCCGAGGTCGGGTACGAGCAGTACTTC. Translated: CSVESEVGYEQYF.

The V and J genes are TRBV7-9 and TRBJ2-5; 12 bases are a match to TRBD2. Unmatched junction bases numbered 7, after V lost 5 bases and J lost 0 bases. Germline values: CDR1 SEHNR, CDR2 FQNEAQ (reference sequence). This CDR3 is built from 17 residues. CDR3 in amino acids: CASSPTRLAGDQETQYF. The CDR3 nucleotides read TGTGCCAGCAGCCCAACCCGACTAGCGGGGGACCAAGAGACCCAGTACTTC.

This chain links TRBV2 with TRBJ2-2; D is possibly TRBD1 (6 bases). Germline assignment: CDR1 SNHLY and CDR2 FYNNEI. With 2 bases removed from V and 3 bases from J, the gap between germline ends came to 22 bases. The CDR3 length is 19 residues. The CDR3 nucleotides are TGTGCCAGCAGTGAACTGATTGGGCTCCTGGGACAACACACCGGGGAGCTGTTTTTT. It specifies CASSELIGLLGQHTGELFF. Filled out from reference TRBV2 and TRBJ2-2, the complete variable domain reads EPEVTQTPSHQVTQMGQEVILRCVPISNHLYFYWYRQILGQKVEFLVSFYNNEISEKSEIFDDQFSVERPDGSNFTLKIRSTKLEDSAMYFCASSELIGLLGQHTGELFFGEGSRLTVL.

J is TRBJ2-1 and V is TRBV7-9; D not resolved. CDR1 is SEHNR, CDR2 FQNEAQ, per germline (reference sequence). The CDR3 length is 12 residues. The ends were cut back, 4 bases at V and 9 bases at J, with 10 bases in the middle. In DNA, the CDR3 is TGTGCCAGCAGCTCGTCTGGTCTTGAGCAGTTCTTC. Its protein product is CASSSSGLEQFF.

The CDR3 DNA follows: TGTGCCAGCAGTTACCAGGGGGGGGCACCAGCTTTCTTT. This gives the protein CASSYQGGAPAFF. V usage is TRBV6-5 and J usage is TRBJ1-1; 7 bases are shared with TRBD1. V shed 2 bases, J shed 10 bases, and the junction held 7 bases outside the gene matches. The CDR3 runs 13 residues. Looked up from germline, CDR1 is MNHEY and CDR2 is SVGAGI.

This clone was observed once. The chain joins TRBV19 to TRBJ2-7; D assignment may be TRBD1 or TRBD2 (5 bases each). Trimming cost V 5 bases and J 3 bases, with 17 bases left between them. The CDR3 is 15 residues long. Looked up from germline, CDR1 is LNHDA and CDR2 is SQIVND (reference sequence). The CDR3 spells CASSSSRDGSYEQYF. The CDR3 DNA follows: TGTGCCAGTAGTTCATCACGGGACGGAAGCTACGAGCAGTACTTC.

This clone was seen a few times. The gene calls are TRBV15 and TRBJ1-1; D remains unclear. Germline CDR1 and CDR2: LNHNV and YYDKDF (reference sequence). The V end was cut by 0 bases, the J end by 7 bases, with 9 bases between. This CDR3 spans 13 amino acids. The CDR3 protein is CATSRDSDGEAFF. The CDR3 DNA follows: TGTGCCACCAGCAGAGATTCGGACGGTGAAGCTTTCTTT.